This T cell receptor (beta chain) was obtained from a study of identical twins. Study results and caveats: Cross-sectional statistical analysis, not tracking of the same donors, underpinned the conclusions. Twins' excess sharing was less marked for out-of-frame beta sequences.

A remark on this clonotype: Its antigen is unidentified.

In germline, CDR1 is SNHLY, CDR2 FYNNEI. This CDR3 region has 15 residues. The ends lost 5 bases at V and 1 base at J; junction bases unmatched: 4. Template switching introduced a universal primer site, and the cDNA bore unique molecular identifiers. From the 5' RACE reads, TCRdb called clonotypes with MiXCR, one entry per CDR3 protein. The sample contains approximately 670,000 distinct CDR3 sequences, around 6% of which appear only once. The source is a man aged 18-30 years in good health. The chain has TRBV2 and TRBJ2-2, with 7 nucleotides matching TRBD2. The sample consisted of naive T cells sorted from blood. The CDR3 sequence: CASSFERENTGELFF. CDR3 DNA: TGTGCCAGCAGTTTTGAGCGGGAGAACACCGGGGAGCTGTTTTTT.